Listed below are T cell receptor beta chains from one sample, sequenced in a study of CD8 T cells in Susac syndrome. Each CDR3 protein is one row after TCRdb ran MiXCR on the immunoSEQ multiplex PCR reads. The data hold more than 150,000 distinct CDR3 sequences, with over 85% observed a single time. Input material: CD8+ T cells from PBMCs. The receptor source for this set is a human donor with multiple sclerosis. CDR3s include the opening cysteine and the closing phenylalanine or tryptophan. The order of the fields is V gene, clone size, D gene, J gene, CDR3 protein, CDR3 DNA. D genes are given only for firm matches. Clone sizes are given selectively: once, few, many, or a class where the clone is expanded.

TRBV30	NA	NA	TRBJ1-1	CAWRGDSVGEAFF	TGTGCCTGGAGGGGGGATAGTGTGGGTGAAGCTTTCTTT
TRBV9	NA	NA	TRBJ1-2	CASSVSSGANYGYTF	TGTGCCAGCAGCGTATCGAGTGGAGCTAACTATGGCTACACCTTC
TRBV15	NA	NA	TRBJ1-1	CATSPQGNTEAFF	TGTGCCACCAGCCCGCAGGGGAACACTGAAGCTTTCTTT
TRBV20-1	NA	TRBD2	TRBJ2-1	CSAYHGTSGPNEQFF	TGCAGTGCTTACCACGGGACTAGCGGTCCCAATGAGCAGTTCTTC
TRBV25-1	NA	NA	TRBJ2-5	CASFQETQYF	TGTGCCAGCTTTCAAGAGACCCAGTACTTC
TRBV4-2	NA	NA	TRBJ1-5	CASSQDGGEGSQPQHF	TGTGCCAGCAGCCAAGACGGGGGCGAAGGAAGTCAGCCCCAGCATTTT
TRBV4-3	NA	TRBD2	TRBJ2-7	CASSQGTSVFYEQYF	TGCGCCAGCAGCCAGGGGACTAGCGTATTTTACGAGCAGTACTTC
TRBV27	NA	TRBD2	TRBJ2-5	CASSLGTSGGKTQYF	TGTGCCAGCAGTTTGGGGACTAGCGGGGGAAAGACCCAGTACTTC
TRBV4-3	NA	NA	TRBJ1-6	CASSQDTSLPGSYNSPLHF	TGCGCCAGCAGCCAAGATACCTCACTTCCGGGTTCCTATAATTCACCCCTCCACTTT
TRBV29-1	NA	NA	TRBJ1-2	CSVETRYGYTF	TGCAGCGTTGAGACCCGCTATGGCTACACCTTC
TRBV15	NA	NA	TRBJ1-5	CATSDPLLGLGQPQHF	TGTGCCACCAGCGATCCTCTCTTGGGGTTAGGTCAGCCCCAGCATTTT
TRBV9	NA	NA	TRBJ2-5	CASSVVPGTQETQYF	TGTGCCAGCAGCGTAGTCCCGGGGACCCAAGAGACCCAGTACTTC
TRBV5-4	NA	NA	TRBJ2-2	CASSLDGTQGTGELFF	TGTGCCAGCAGCTTGGACGGGACCCAGGGGACCGGGGAGCTGTTTTTT
TRBV6-5	few	NA	TRBJ1-5	CASSTGTHQPQHF	TGTGCCAGCAGTACGGGGACCCATCAGCCCCAGCATTTT
TRBV4-1	NA	TRBD1	TRBJ2-7	CASSQEEGTGGYEQYF	TGCGCCAGCAGCCAAGAAGAGGGGACAGGGGGCTACGAGCAGTACTTC
TRBV14	NA	TRBD2	TRBJ2-1	CASSETGAGGPNEQFF	TGTGCCAGCAGCGAGACGGGCGCGGGGGGGCCCAATGAGCAGTTCTTC
TRBV27	NA	NA	TRBJ1-6	CASSLGANNSPLHF	TGTGCCAGCAGTTTAGGGGCAAATAATTCACCCCTCCACTTT
TRBV12-5	once	NA	TRBJ2-7	CASRGGGLAYEQYF	TGTGCTAGCCGTGGGGGGGGGCTAGCGTACGAGCAGTACTTC
TRBV27	NA	NA	TRBJ2-3	CASSFRPTDTQYF	TGTGCCAGCAGTTTTCGCCCCACAGATACGCAGTATTTT
TRBV30	NA	NA	TRBJ1-4	CAWSNTRTNEKLFF	TGTGCCTGGAGTAACACTCGAACTAATGAAAAACTGTTTTTT
TRBV7-9	NA	NA	TRBJ1-2	CASSLETAHYGYTF	TGTGCCAGCAGCTTGGAGACAGCCCACTATGGCTACACCTTC
TRBV29-1	NA	NA	TRBJ1-2	CSVGGGERGYTF	TGCAGCGTTGGAGGGGGGGAACGTGGCTACACCTTC